This T cell receptor (beta chain) emerged from a study of cytomegalovirus exposure and HLA in healthy donors. As to this clone: What it binds is not known.

PCR involved 60 Vbeta and 13 Jbeta primers. Profiled with immunoSEQ multiplex PCR; TCRdb holds only in-frame clones, not every one. Among under 200,000 clones listed, roughly 84% were seen once. Findings and limits, study-wide: A later analysis reportedly identified an Asian-associated ancestry cluster as carrying fewer N-insertions than the approximately 730-donor mean. Most TCR sequences were rare, but some public TCRs occurred in many donors.

The CDR3 is made up of 15 amino acids. In germline, CDR1 is SGHAT, CDR2 FQNNGV. Trimming removed 1 base from V and 0 bases from J, with 7 bases in between. The clonotype comes from a man aged 18 to 30 in good health and CMV-seronegative. Source material: PBMCs. The V and J genes are TRBV11-2 and TRBJ2-1, with D hard to call. CDR3 sequence reads: CASSLAPSSYNEQFF. CDR3 coding DNA: TGTGCCAGCAGCTTAGCCCCGAGCTCCTACAATGAGCAGTTCTTC.